These T cell receptor beta chains were read from a single sample in a study of a mutant IDH1 vaccine in newly diagnosed glioma. These receptors' targets are unknown. Data came from immunoSEQ multiplex PCR; TCRdb stores just in-frame clones and leaves some out. The data hold around 78,000 clones, with more than 85% observed a single time. The material was PBMCs, obtained from a glioma patient whose treatment included an IDH1 peptide vaccine. The receptor set was obtained from a woman aged 45 to 65 with glioma. Both conserved end residues are part of each CDR3. The order of the fields is V gene, clone size, D gene, J gene, CDR3 DNA, CDR3 protein. D genes are given only for firm matches. Clone sizes are given selectively: once, few, many, or a class where the clone is expanded.

>TRBV5-4|.|TRBD2|TRBJ2-5
TGTGCCAGCAGCGGCGGGGGAAGAGGAGGACAAGAGACCCAGTACTTC
CASSGGGRGGQETQYF
>TRBV7-9|.|.|TRBJ1-4
TGTGCCAGCAGCTTAGGGGTCTCTTCAGGGGCAACTAATGAAAAACTGTTTTTT
CASSLGVSSGATNEKLFF
>TRBV18|.|TRBD2|TRBJ2-7
TGTGCCAGCTCCGGGACTAGCGGGTGGTACGAGCAGTACTTC
CASSGTSGWYEQYF
>TRBV6-5|.|.|TRBJ1-1
TGTGCCAGCAGTAACCGGGGAGAAGCTTTCTTT
CASSNRGEAFF
>TRBV28|.|TRBD1|TRBJ1-2
TGTGCCAGCAGTCCCACCGGGACAGGGACCGGCTACACCTTC
CASSPTGTGTGYTF
>TRBV27|.|.|TRBJ2-7
TGTGCCAGCAGTTTATGGCGGGGACCCAGCTACGAGCAGTACTTC
CASSLWRGPSYEQYF
>TRBV11-2|.|TRBD2|TRBJ2-1
TGTGCCAGCAGACATATAGCGGGAGCCAACAATGAGCAGTTCTTC
CASRHIAGANNEQFF
>TRBV6-6|.|.|TRBJ1-1
TGTGCCAGCAGTTACTCGCAGGGAAGGGGTACTGAAGCTTTCTTT
CASSYSQGRGTEAFF
>TRBV4-2|few|TRBD1|TRBJ1-1
TGTGCCAGCAGCCACGAATGGACAGGGGTGACTGAAGCTTTCTTT
CASSHEWTGVTEAFF
>TRBV11-2|.|.|TRBJ1-3
TGTGCCAGCAGCAATCTAAGATCATTCTCTGGAAACACCATATATTTT
CASSNLRSFSGNTIYF
>TRBV2|.|TRBD1|TRBJ2-7
TGTGCCAGCAGGGGGACAGGGTCCCACGAGCAGTACTTC
CASRGTGSHEQYF
>TRBV5-1|.|.|TRBJ2-2
TGCGCCAGCAGCTTGTTGGGGATCACCGGGGAGCTGTTTTTT
CASSLLGITGELFF
>TRBV2|.|TRBD1|TRBJ2-7
TGTGCCAGCAGTGAAGGAGGGGGCTTAGGGTTCTACGAGCAGTACTTC
CASSEGGGLGFYEQYF
>TRBV7-9|.|.|TRBJ1-5
TGTGCCAGCAGCTTAGATTTTGAAAATCAGCCCCAGCATTTT
CASSLDFENQPQHF
>TRBV19|.|.|TRBJ2-5
TGTGCCAGTAGTTGGGACCAAGAGACCCAGTACTTC
CASSWDQETQYF
>TRBV18|.|.|TRBJ1-4
TGTGCCAGCTCACCACCGGGCGGGAACACTAATGAAAAACTGTTTTTT
CASSPPGGNTNEKLFF
>TRBV6-5|.|.|TRBJ1-1
TGTGCCAGCAGTTACTGGGGGGGAGAGGGCACTGAAGCTTTCTTT
CASSYWGGEGTEAFF
>TRBV5-1|once|TRBD1|TRBJ1-1
TGCGCCAGCAGCACGGGGACAGGGAAGACTGAAGCTTTCTTT
CASSTGTGKTEAFF
>TRBV2|once|.|TRBJ2-3
TGTGCCAGCAGTGTTAGCAACAGGGCCCCCACAGATACGCAGTATTTT
CASSVSNRAPTDTQYF
>TRBV6-1|.|.|TRBJ1-6
TGTGCCAGCAGTGAATGGGGTTCACCCCTCCACTTT
CASSEWGSPLHF
>TRBV9|once|.|TRBJ1-1
TGTGCCAGCAGCGCTGCCGGATCTTCTGGGGCTTTCTTT
CASSAAGSSGAFF
>TRBV11-2|.|.|TRBJ1-5
TGTGCCAGCAGCTTAGTAGGGCAGCCCCAGCATTTT
CASSLVGQPQHF
>TRBV30|.|TRBD1|TRBJ1-1
TGTGCCTGGAGTGTACAGGGGGCTGGCTTTGCTTTCTTT
CAWSVQGAGFAFF
>TRBV9|.|.|TRBJ1-2
TGTGCCAGCAGCGTAGACCAGGGGCTGGTTGGCTACACCTTC
CASSVDQGLVGYTF
>TRBV2|.|.|TRBJ1-5
TGTGCCATCGGGCGGGAAATGGGAAGCAATCAGCCCCAGCATTTT
CAIGREMGSNQPQHF
>TRBV9|few|.|TRBJ2-3
TGTGCCAGCAGCGTAACCCCAATGGCCACAGATACGCAGTATTTT
CASSVTPMATDTQYF
>TRBV6-6|.|.|TRBJ2-1
TGTGCCAGCAGTTACGGGGCCAACTCGGGTGAGCAGTTCTTC
CASSYGANSGEQFF
>TRBV28|.|TRBD1|TRBJ2-1
TGTGCCAGCAGTTCACACAGGGGTCCTAACAATGAGCAGTTCTTC
CASSSHRGPNNEQFF
>TRBV19|once|.|TRBJ1-5
TGTGCCTCCTGGGGGAGGGAGGGCAATCAGCCCCAGCATTTT
CASWGREGNQPQHF
>TRBV29-1|.|TRBD1|TRBJ2-1
TGCAGCGTCGTGGGACAGACAGGTGGTGAGCAGTTCTTC
CSVVGQTGGEQFF
>TRBV6-6|.|TRBD2|TRBJ2-1
TGTGCCAGCAGTTACGGCGGGAGCACCTACAATGAGCAGTTCTTC
CASSYGGSTYNEQFF
>TRBV30|.|.|TRBJ2-5
TGTGCCTGGAGTGTAATGGGGACCCAGTACTTC
CAWSVMGTQYF
>TRBV18|few|.|TRBJ2-1
TGTGCCAGCTCACCACCGGGCGCCAAAGGGCGGGAGCAGTTCTTC
CASSPPGAKGREQFF
>TRBV9|.|TRBD1|TRBJ2-5
TGTGCCAGCAGCGTTGGGACAGTACAAGAGACCCAGTACTTC
CASSVGTVQETQYF
>TRBV2|.|.|TRBJ2-7
TGTGCCAGCGAGCTGGGTTCCTCCTACGAGCAGTACTTC
CASELGSSYEQYF
>TRBV5-1|.|TRBD1|TRBJ2-1
TGCGCCAGCAGCTTGGAAGGGACAGGGGGGCCCAATGAGCAGTTCTTC
CASSLEGTGGPNEQFF
>TRBV15|.|.|TRBJ2-1
TGTGCCACCAGCAGAGACAGGGGAATGTACAATGAGCAGTTCTTC
CATSRDRGMYNEQFF
>TRBV7-9|.|.|TRBJ1-4
TGTGCCAGCGAGGACTGGGGTAATGAAAAACTGTTTTTT
CASEDWGNEKLFF
>TRBV5-1|.|.|TRBJ2-2
TGCGCCAGCAGCACCCGAGGGGGGCGCACCGGGGAGCTGTTTTTT
CASSTRGGRTGELFF
>TRBV10-2|.|.|TRBJ1-1
TGCGCCAGCAGTGAGTCGTCTTGGGGGCAAAACACTGAAGCTTTCTTT
CASSESSWGQNTEAFF
>TRBV27|.|TRBD2|TRBJ2-7
TGTGCCACCTCATTGACTAGCGGTAACTACGAGCAGTACTTC
CATSLTSGNYEQYF